This T cell receptor beta chain was captured in a study of cytomegalovirus exposure and HLA in healthy donors. With 60 Vbeta and 13 Jbeta primers, the PCR was carried out. Repertoires were generated with immunoSEQ multiplex PCR, while TCRdb's copy carries only in-frame clones and drops some. The top ten clones hold 1.8% of a sample with approximately 220,000 clones, 60% to 80% of them seen once. The J segment lost 5 bases and the V segment lost 5 bases, leaving 5 bases of the junction unmatched. Germline V gives CDR1 MNHNS, CDR2 SASEGT. The CDR3 length is 14 residues. This clone came up a few times. The receptor was derived from a woman in her twenties or thirties in good health and CMV-seronegative. The sample taken for sequencing was PBMCs. The J gene is TRBJ1-2, the V gene TRBV6-1, with TRBD1 matching 10 bases. The CDR3 sequence: CASSKTGQGYGYTF. The CDR3 DNA follows: TGTGCCAGCAGTAAAACGGGACAGGGGTATGGCTACACCTTC.